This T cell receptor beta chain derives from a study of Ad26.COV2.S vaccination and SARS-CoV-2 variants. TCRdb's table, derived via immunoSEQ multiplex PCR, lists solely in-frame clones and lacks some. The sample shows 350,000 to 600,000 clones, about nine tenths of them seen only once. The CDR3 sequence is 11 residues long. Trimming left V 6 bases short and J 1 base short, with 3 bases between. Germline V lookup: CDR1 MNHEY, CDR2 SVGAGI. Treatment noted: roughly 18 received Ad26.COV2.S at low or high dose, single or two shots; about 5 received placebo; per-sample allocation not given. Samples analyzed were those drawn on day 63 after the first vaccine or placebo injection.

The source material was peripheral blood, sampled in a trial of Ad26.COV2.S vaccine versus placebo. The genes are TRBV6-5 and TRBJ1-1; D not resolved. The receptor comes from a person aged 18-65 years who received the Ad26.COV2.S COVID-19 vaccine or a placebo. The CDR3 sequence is CASRRNTEAFF. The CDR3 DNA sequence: TGTGCCAGCAGACGGAACACTGAAGCTTTCTTT.